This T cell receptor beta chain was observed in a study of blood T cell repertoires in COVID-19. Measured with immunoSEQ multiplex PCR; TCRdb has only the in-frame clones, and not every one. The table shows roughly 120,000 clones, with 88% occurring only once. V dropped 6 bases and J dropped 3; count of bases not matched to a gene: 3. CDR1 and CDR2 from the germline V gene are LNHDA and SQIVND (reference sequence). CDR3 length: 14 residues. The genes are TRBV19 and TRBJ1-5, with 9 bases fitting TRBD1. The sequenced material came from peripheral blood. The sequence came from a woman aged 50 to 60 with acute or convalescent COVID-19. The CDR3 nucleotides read TGTGCCAGTAGAGGGACAGGGAACAATCAGCCCCAGCATTTT. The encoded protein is CASRGTGNNQPQHF.